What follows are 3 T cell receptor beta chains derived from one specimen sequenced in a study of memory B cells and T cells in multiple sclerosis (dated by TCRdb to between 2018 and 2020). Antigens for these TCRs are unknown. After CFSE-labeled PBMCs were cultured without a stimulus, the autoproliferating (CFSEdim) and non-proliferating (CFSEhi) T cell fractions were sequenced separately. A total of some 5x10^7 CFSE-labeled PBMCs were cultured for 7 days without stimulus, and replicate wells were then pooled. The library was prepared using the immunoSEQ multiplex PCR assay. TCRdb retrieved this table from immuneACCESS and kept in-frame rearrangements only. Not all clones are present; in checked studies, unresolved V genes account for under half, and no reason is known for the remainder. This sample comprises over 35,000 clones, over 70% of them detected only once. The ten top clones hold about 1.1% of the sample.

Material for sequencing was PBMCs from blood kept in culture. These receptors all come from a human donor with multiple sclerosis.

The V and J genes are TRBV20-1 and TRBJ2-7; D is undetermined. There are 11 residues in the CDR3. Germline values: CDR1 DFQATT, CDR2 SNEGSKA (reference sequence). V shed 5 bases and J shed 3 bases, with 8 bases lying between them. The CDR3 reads CSAFDHYEQYF. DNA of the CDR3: TGCAGTGCTTTCGACCACTACGAGCAGTACTTC.

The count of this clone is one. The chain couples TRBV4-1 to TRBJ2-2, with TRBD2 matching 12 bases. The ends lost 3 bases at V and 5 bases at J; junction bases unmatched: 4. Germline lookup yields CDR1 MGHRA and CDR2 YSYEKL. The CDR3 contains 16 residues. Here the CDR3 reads CASSHLAGGHTGELFF. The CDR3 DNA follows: TGCGCCAGCAGCCACCTAGCGGGGGGGCATACCGGGGAGCTGTTTTTT.

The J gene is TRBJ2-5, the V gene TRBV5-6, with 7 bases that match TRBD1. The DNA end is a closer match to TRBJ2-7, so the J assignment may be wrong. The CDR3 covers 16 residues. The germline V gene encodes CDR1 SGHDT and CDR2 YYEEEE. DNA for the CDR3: TGTGCCAGCAGCTTGGCGGGTTGGCAGGGGGCCTACGAGCAGTACTTC. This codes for CASSLAGWQGAYEQYF.